This record looks at one TCR beta chain sequence and its context. The target antigen is unknown. This sample was included in a study of cytomegalovirus exposure and HLA in healthy donors. Study-level information: HLA-typed donors contributed 65 million to 85 million unique TCRs, which were held in an early data release.

The CDR3 runs 14 residues. Trimming removed 4 bases at V and 7 bases at J, with 18 bases between. Germline V CDR1 and CDR2: SGHNT, YYREEE (reference sequence). It was with 60 Vbeta and 13 Jbeta primers that the PCR ran. The method was immunoSEQ multiplex PCR; TCRdb's version includes in-frame clones alone and lacks a portion of them. The table has 200,000 or so clones, over 70% seen once; the top ten hold roughly 0.75%. Study outcomes and limitations: Reportedly, HLA-A and HLA-B alleles of most subjects were accurately predicted from TCR beta. When analyzed later, the rates of TCR association showed variation by HLA locus, with DRB1 the most and HLA-C the fewest.

The chain has TRBV5-4 and TRBJ2-7; perhaps TRBD1 as D (6 bases). This receptor was obtained from a boy between 2 and 15 years old in good health and CMV-seronegative. Sequencing input: PBMCs. The CDR3 loop is CASSPQGGLREQYF. The CDR3 DNA reads TGTGCCAGCAGCCCACAGGGCGGGTTAAGGGAGCAGTACTTC.